The sequence of this T cell receptor (beta chain) was determined in a study of T cell responses to AZD1222 COVID-19 vaccine. General study points: Among the donors, most were white British and more were female, and clonal diversity was possibly underestimated.

Generated by immunoSEQ multiplex PCR, the TCRdb table keeps only in-frame clones and is missing some. The sample lists 150,000 to 200,000 clones; about 89% were seen once. Regarding this clone: Its target is not known.

The CDR3 is made up of 14 amino acids. Per the germline V gene, CDR1 is MNHEY and CDR2 is SVGAGI. With V trimmed by 2 bases and J by 7 bases, 3 bases remained unmatched. Sequencing used peripheral blood, obtained 28 days after the second AZD1222 dose. The rearrangement links TRBV6-5 to TRBJ1-3, with 9 bases that match TRBD1. The clonotype originates from an adult who received the AZD1222 COVID-19 vaccine. In DNA form, the CDR3 reads TGTGCCAGCAGTTACGGGGACAGGGCTAACACCATATATTTT. Translated: CASSYGDRANTIYF.